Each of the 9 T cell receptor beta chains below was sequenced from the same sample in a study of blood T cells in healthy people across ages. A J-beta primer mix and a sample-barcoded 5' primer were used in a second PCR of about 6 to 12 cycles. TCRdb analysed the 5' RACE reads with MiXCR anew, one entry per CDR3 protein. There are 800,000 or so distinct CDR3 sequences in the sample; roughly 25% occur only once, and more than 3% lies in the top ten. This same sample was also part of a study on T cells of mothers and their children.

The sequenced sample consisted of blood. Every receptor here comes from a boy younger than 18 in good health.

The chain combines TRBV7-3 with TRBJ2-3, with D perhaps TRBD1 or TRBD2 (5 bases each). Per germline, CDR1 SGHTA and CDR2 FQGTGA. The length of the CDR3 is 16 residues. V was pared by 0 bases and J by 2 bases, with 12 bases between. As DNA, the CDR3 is TGTGCCAGCAGCTTAACGGGGGACGGATACACAGATACGCAGTATTTT. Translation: CASSLTGDGYTDTQYF.

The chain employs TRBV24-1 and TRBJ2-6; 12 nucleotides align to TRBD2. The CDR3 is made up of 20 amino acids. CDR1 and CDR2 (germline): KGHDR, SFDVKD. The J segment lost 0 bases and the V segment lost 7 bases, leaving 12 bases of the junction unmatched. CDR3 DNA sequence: TGTGCCACCAGCGAAACTAGCGGGAGGATTAATTGCTCTGGGGCCAACGTCCTGACTTTC. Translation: CATSETSGRINCSGANVLTF.

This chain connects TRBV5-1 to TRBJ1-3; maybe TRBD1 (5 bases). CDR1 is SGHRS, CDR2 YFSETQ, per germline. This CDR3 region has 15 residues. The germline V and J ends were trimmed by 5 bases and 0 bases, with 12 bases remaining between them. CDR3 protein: CASRMDMSSGNTIYF. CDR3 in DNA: TGCGCCAGCAGAATGGACATGAGCTCTGGAAACACCATATATTTT.

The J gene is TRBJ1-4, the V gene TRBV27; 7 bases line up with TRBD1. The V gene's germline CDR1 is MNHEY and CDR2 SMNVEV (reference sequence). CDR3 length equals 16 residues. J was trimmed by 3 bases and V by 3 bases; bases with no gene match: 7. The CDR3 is CASSFGGGPANEKLFF. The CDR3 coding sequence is TGTGCCAGCAGTTTTGGAGGGGGCCCGGCTAATGAAAAACTGTTTTTT.

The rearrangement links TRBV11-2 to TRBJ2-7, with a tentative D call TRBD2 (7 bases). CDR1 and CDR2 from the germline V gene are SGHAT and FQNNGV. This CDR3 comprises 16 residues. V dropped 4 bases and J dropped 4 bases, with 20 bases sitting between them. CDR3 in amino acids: CASSSLTGGTKYEQYF. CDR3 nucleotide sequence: TGTGCCAGCAGCTCCCTCACCGGGGGGACAAAGTACGAGCAGTACTTC.

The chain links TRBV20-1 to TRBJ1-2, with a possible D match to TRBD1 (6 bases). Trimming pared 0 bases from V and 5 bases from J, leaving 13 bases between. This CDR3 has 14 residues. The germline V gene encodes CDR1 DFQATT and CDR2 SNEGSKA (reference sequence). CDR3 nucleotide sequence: TGCAGTGCTAGAGATCAACAGGGTTGGTATGGCTACACCTTC. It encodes CSARDQQGWYGYTF.

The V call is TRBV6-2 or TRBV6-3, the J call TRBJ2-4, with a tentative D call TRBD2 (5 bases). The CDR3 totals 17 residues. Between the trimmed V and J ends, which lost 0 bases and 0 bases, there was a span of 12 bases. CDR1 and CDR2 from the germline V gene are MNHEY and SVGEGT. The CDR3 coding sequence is TGTGCCAGCAGTTACTCACGGGGTGGACTAGCCAAAAACATTCAGTACTTC. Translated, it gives CASSYSRGGLAKNIQYF.

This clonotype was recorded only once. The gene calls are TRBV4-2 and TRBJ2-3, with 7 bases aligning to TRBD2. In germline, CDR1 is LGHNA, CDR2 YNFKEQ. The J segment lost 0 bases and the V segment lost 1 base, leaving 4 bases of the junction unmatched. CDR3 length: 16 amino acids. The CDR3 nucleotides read TGTGCCAGCAGCCAAGGGGCTAGCGGAAGCACAGATACGCAGTATTTT. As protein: CASSQGASGSTDTQYF.

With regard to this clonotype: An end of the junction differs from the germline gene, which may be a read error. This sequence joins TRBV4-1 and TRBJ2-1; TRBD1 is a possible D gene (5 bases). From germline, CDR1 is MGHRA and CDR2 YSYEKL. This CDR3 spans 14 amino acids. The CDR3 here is CASSQDGPSPKGRF. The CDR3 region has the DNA TGCGCCAGCAGCCAAGATGGGCCCAGCCCAAAGGGGCGATTC.